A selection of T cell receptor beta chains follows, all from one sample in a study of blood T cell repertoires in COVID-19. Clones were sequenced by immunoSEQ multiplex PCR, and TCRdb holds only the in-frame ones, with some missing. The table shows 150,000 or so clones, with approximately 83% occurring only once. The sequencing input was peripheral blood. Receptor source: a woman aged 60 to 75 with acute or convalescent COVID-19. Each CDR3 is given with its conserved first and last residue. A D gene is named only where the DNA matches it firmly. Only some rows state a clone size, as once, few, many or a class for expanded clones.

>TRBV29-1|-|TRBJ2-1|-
CSVEGTPGRTYNEQFF
TGCAGCGTTGAAGGAACTCCGGGGAGAACCTACAATGAGCAGTTCTTC
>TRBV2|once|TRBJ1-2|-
CASGVLTRGGYTF
TGTGCCAGCGGTGTACTCACCCGCGGTGGCTACACCTTC
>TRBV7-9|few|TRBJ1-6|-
CATEIPRSGGRGNSPLHF
TGTGCCACCGAAATACCTAGGTCGGGGGGCCGTGGTAATTCACCCCTCCACTTT
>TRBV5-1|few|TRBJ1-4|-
CASSLEGDLNEKLFF
TGCGCCAGCAGCTTGGAGGGAGACCTTAATGAAAAACTGTTTTTT
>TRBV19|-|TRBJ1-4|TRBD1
CASSLGQDEKLFF
TGTGCCAGTAGTCTGGGACAGGATGAAAAACTGTTTTTT
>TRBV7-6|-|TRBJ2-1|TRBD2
CASSPKVAGLNEQFF
TGTGCCAGCAGCCCCAAGGTAGCGGGACTCAATGAGCAGTTCTTC
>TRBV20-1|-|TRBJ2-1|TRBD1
CSASSVTGGKNEQFF
TGCAGTGCTAGTAGCGTGACAGGGGGTAAAAATGAGCAGTTCTTC
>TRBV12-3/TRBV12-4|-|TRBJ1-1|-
CASANGVNTEAFF
TGTGCCAGCGCGAACGGGGTTAACACTGAAGCTTTCTTT
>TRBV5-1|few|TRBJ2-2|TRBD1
CASRPGQTVELFF
TGCGCCAGCCGGCCGGGACAGACAGTGGAGCTGTTTTTT
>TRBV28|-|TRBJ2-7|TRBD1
CASSVPGQSYEQYF
TGTGCCAGCAGTGTTCCGGGACAGTCCTACGAGCAGTACTTC
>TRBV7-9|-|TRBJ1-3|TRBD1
CASSPLTGQGNTIYF
TGTGCCAGCAGCCCTCTAACGGGACAGGGAAACACCATATATTTT
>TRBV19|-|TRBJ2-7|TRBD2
CASSPGQRLAGRGQYF
TGTGCCAGTAGTCCTGGGCAGCGGCTAGCGGGAAGGGGGCAGTACTTC
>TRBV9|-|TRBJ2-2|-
CASSVGTANTGELFF
TGTGCCAGCAGCGTAGGAACTGCGAACACCGGGGAGCTGTTTTTT
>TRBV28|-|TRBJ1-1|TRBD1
CASRELQGATEAFF
TGTGCCAGCAGGGAATTACAGGGGGCGACTGAAGCTTTCTTT
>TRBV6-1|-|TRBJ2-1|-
CASSEGLYNEQFF
TGTGCCAGCAGTGAGGGACTCTACAATGAGCAGTTCTTC
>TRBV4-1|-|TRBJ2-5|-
CASSQDSGREETQYF
TGCGCCAGCAGCCAAGATTCCGGCAGGGAAGAGACCCAGTACTTC
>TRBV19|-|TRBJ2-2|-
CASSWRVRVGTGELFF
TGTGCCAGTAGTTGGCGAGTCAGGGTGGGGACCGGGGAGCTGTTTTTT
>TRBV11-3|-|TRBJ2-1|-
CASSLYWFLVNSSYNEQFF
TGTGCCAGCAGCTTATACTGGTTCCTGGTTAACAGCTCCTACAATGAGCAGTTCTTC
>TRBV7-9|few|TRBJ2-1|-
CASSSGESNEQFF
TGTGCCAGCAGCTCCGGAGAGTCCAATGAGCAGTTCTTC
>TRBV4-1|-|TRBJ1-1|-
CASSLPMNTEAFF
TGCGCCAGCAGCCTCCCCATGAACACTGAAGCTTTCTTT
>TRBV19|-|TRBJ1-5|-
CASSNARGANQPQHF
TGTGCCAGTAGTAATGCCAGGGGCGCCAATCAGCCCCAGCATTTT
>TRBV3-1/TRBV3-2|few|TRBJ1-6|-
CASSSGQINSPLHF
TGTGCCAGCAGTTCCGGACAGATTAATTCACCCCTCCACTTT
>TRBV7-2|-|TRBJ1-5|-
CASSLLVEQPQHF
TGTGCCAGCAGCTTATTAGTGGAGCAGCCCCAGCATTTT
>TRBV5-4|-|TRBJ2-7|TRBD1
CASSRRQGEREQYF
TGTGCCAGCAGCCGTAGACAGGGCGAAAGGGAGCAGTACTTC
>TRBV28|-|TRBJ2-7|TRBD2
CASPPDLGTSVPEEGFEQYF
TGTGCCAGCCCCCCCGATTTAGGGACTAGCGTACCCGAGGAGGGGTTCGAGCAGTACTTC
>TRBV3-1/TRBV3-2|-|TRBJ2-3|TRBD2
CASSQDRGVSTDTQYF
TGTGCCAGCAGCCAAGATCGGGGGGTTAGCACAGATACGCAGTATTTT
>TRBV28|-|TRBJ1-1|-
CASSLGPTEAFF
TGTGCCAGCAGTTTGGGGCCTACTGAAGCTTTCTTT
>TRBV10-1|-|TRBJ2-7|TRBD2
CASLDRSGGEYEQYF
TGCGCCAGCCTCGACAGAAGCGGGGGGGAGTACGAGCAGTACTTC
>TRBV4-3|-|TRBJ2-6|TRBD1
CASSQGLWDRASSGANVLAF
TGCGCCAGCAGCCAAGGTCTGTGGGACAGGGCTTCCTCTGGGGCCAACGTCCTGGCTTTC
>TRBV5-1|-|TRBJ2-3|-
CASSLGGRAADTQYF
TGCGCCAGCAGCTTGGGTGGCAGGGCTGCAGATACGCAGTATTTT
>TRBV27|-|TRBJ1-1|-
CASSLQGRLGTEAFF
TGTGCCAGCAGTTTACAGGGGCGATTGGGAACTGAAGCTTTCTTT
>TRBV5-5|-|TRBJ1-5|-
CASSPISSSNQPQHF
TGTGCCAGCAGCCCGATAAGCTCCAGCAATCAGCCCCAGCATTTT
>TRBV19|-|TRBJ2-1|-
CASSPNPVSASPTYNEQFF
TGTGCCAGTAGCCCCAATCCGGTTAGCGCCAGCCCAACCTACAATGAGCAGTTCTTC
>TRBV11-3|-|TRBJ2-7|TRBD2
CASSLGTSVGEQYF
TGTGCCAGCAGCTTAGGGACTAGCGTAGGAGAGCAGTACTTC
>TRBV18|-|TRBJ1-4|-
CASSLTEGELFF
TGTGCCAGCTCACTGACCGAGGGAGAACTGTTTTTT
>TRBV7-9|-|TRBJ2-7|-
CASSASLGQSNEQYF
TGTGCCAGCAGCGCCTCTCTCGGACAGTCAAACGAGCAGTACTTC
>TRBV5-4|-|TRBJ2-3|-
CASSGQGYTDTQYF
TGTGCCAGCAGCGGCCAGGGGTACACAGATACGCAGTATTTT
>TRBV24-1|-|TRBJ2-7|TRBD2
CATSERPGTSGGYEQYF
TGTGCCACCAGTGAAAGACCCGGGACTAGCGGAGGCTACGAGCAGTACTTC
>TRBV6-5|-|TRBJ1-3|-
CASSYSASAGNTIYF
TGTGCCAGCAGTTACTCAGCGAGTGCTGGAAACACCATATATTTT
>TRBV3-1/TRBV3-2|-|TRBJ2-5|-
CASSPSGVLETQYF
TGTGCCAGCAGCCCTTCAGGGGTTTTGGAGACCCAGTACTTC
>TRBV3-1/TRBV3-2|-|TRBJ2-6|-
CASSQVGVSGANVLTF
TGTGCCAGCAGCCAAGTGGGCGTCTCTGGGGCCAACGTCCTGACTTTC
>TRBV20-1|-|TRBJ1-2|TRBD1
CSASLGQTNYGYTF
TGCAGTGCTAGTCTGGGACAGACTAACTATGGCTACACCTTC
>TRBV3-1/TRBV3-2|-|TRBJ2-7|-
CASSQVLDSVYEQYF
TGTGCCAGCAGCCAAGTCTTAGACTCCGTCTACGAGCAGTACTTC
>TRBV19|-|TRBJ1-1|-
CASSYRRDTEAFF
TGTGCCAGTAGTTACAGGAGGGACACTGAAGCTTTCTTT
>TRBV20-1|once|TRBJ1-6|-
CSATQGSPLHF
TGCAGTGCTACCCAGGGATCACCCCTCCACTTT
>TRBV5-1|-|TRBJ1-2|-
CASSSGNLGYTF
TGCGCCAGCTCATCAGGGAACCTTGGCTACACCTTC
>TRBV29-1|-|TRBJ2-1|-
CSVTQGRGDEQFF
TGCAGCGTCACCCAGGGCAGGGGGGATGAGCAGTTCTTC
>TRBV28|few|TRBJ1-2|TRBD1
CASSFLRQGNGYTF
TGTGCCAGCAGTTTCTTAAGACAGGGGAATGGCTACACCTTC
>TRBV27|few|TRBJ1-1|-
CASSIHRTTEAFF
TGTGCCAGCAGTATTCACAGAACCACTGAAGCTTTCTTT